This TCR beta chain was recovered during a study of vaccination effects on CD4 cells after COVID-19 (dated by TCRdb to between 2021 and 2024). Notes on the research overall: Post-vaccine samples across the study were collected a median of 72 days after the second dose, with a range of 14 to 241. SARS-CoV-2 spike-specific CD4+ TCR repertoires from before and after mRNA vaccination were compared in COVID-19 convalescent patients and in infection-naive vaccine recipients. The full study included fewer than eleven COVID-19 convalescent patients and a few SARS-CoV-2-naive healthy vaccine recipients. Cultures from other donors in the study were sequenced with the Oncomine TCR Beta short-read assay on an Illumina iSeq 100. The investigation overall reported the following: Among healthy vaccine recipients, nearly all vaccine-induced clones were SARS-CoV-2 mono-reactive, and only 1 of 255 was cross-reactive with common cold coronaviruses. Limitations of the study were the small number of convalescent patients and the absence of early post-infection timepoints. Clones induced by infection and clones induced by vaccination both contracted markedly at late timepoints after vaccination, which fits with T cell responses waning over time.

Comment on this clone: There is no known antigen for this receptor. No much larger clonotype is one base removed from it; base qualities were not supplied.

CDR1 and CDR2 were assigned from the germline V gene as SGHRS and YFSETQ. The CDR3 has 13 amino acids, counting the end cysteine and phenylalanine. The DNA shown is the 39-base CDR3, in frame from base 1. V loses 4 bases, J loses 1 base, and the germline ends lie 8 bases apart. The protocol used for the library was the immunoSEQ multiplex PCR assay. DNA from the cultured, isolated CD4+ T cells was subjected to TCR beta CDR3 sequencing. For the original study's pipeline: Non-productive TCR sequences were removed and reads were trimmed to the CDR3 region, keeping CDR3s of at least 7 amino acids. Antigen-specific clonotypes were identified using the MANAFEST web app by comparison of expansion in peptide wells against reference cultures. To be called positive, a clone needed expansion at FDR<0.05 compared with the reference and with all other wells, an odds ratio greater than 5, and a frequency greater than 0.1% in two replicate wells. A clonotype was defined as cross-reactive if the clonotype was significantly expanded both in SARS-CoV-2 spike wells and in at least one common cold coronavirus spike condition. Levenshtein distance calculated with the stringdist R package was used to assess CDR3 similarity, and unrooted trees were constructed with ape in R 3.6.1. The table comes from immuneACCESS by way of TCRdb, which keeps in-frame sequences with V and J called. Part of the clones is missing from these tables; in studies checked, under half for an unresolved V gene and the rest for unknown reasons. That table furnishes V, J and clone size, whereas the DNA furnished D and trimming. Recorded for this sample are fewer than 40,000 clones; around four fifths of them occurred a single time. The top ten constitute roughly 2% of the sample.

The ViraFEST assay stimulated PBMC with viral peptide pools and then used TCR sequencing to identify antigen-specific CD4+ T cell clonotypes by expansion. After approximately 11 days of culture, CD4+ T cells were isolated with the EasySep CD4+ T cell isolation kit. Two doses of either the BNT162b2 or the mRNA-1273 mRNA SARS-CoV-2 vaccine were administered to participants. None of the healthy vaccine recipients had a prior SARS-CoV-2 infection, which was confirmed by nucleocapsid antibody tests that came back negative both before and after vaccination. Roughly 2.1 million PBMC per well were cultured in IMDM with roughly 5% human AB serum, 8 to 10 IU/ml IL-2 and gentamicin, plus 10 ug/ml peptides. Half of the culture medium was replaced with fresh IL-2-containing medium on days 3 and 7. Unless otherwise noted, each peptide stimulation condition was cultured in triplicate wells. PBMC were separated from whole blood using Ficoll-Paque Plus gradient centrifugation and were then either cryopreserved at -140C or used fresh. The overlapping peptide pools covered the spike proteins of SARS-CoV-2 as well as those of the common cold coronaviruses HCoV-NL63, HCoV-OC43 and HCoV-229E. The QIAamp micro DNA kit was used to extract genomic DNA from the cultured CD4+ T cells.

This TCR was recovered from a human donor who received a COVID-19 vaccine. Some clones in this sample may be carry-over from other donors' samples. The starting material was CD4+ T cells from PBMCs cultured with HCoV-NL63 spike peptides, obtained after COVID-19 vaccination. The cell subset or site label corresponds to: HCoV-NL63 spike overlapping peptide pool stimulation. The sequence links TRBV5-1 to TRBJ1-1; the D gene cannot be named for sure. The CDR3 region reads CASSLTGNTEAFF. The bases read TGCGCCAGCAGCCTGACGGGGAACACTGAAGCTTTCTTT.